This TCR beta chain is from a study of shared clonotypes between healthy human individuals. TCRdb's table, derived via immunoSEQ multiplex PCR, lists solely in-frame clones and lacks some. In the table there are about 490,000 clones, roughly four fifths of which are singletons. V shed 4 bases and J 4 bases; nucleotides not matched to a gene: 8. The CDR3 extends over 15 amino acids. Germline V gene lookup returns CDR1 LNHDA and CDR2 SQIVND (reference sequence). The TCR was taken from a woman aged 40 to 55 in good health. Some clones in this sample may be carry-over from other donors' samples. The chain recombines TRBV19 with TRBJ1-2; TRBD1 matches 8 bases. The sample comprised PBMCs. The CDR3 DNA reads TGTGCCAGTAGTAAACCGGACAGGGAACTCTATGGCTACACCTTC. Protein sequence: CASSKPDRELYGYTF.